These 27 T cell receptor beta chains share one sample of origin, sequenced in a study of OX40 agonist ivuxolimab in advanced cancers. Data came from immunoSEQ multiplex PCR; TCRdb stores just in-frame clones and leaves some out. The sample has 80,000 to 95,000 clones, 84% seen once; the top ten hold approximately 1.5%. This sample comprised CD4+ or CD8+ T cells sorted from blood, obtained in a trial of the OX40 agonist ivuxolimab. The receptor source for this set is an adult with an advanced solid tumor such as melanoma, head and neck, liver or kidney cancer.

Here the CDR3 reads CASSLEGASVDEQFF. CDR3 in DNA: TGCGCCAGCAGCTTGGAAGGGGCCTCGGTAGATGAGCAGTTCTTC. This chain joins TRBV5-1 and TRBJ2-1; D is possibly TRBD1 (5 bases). The CDR3 runs 15 residues. Trimming pared 0 bases from V and 8 bases from J, leaving 15 bases between. Germline CDR1 reads SGHRS; CDR2 reads YFSETQ.

This clone was picked up one time. The chain has TRBV5-1 and TRBJ1-6; TRBD1 aligns across 7 bases. Per germline, CDR1 SGHRS and CDR2 YFSETQ. Germline trimming cut 8 bases from V and 7 bases from J; bases unmatched to any gene: 6. The CDR3 contains 13 residues. This CDR3 reads CASQGEGNSPLHF. The CDR3 coding sequence is TGCGCCAGTCAGGGGGAAGGCAATTCACCCCTCCACTTT.

V and J are TRBV25-1 and TRBJ2-7; D is possibly TRBD2 (5 bases). Trimming removed 3 bases from V and 0 bases from J, with 9 bases in between. The CDR3 runs to 14 residues. Germline CDR1 reads MGHDK; CDR2 reads SYGVNS. The CDR3 sequence: CASSDLASSYEQYF. The CDR3 DNA follows: TGTGCCAGCAGTGACCTAGCCAGCTCCTACGAGCAGTACTTC.

Of note for this clone: At one end the junction does not follow the germline gene, possibly because of a read error. This chain connects TRBV7-3 to TRBJ2-7; perhaps D is TRBD1 or TRBD2 (5 bases each). Germline V lookup: CDR1 SGHTA, CDR2 FQGTGA. This CDR3 comprises 12 residues. The CDR3 here is CASSSTTGTPSF. Written as DNA, the CDR3 is TGTGCCAGCAGCTCCACGACCGGGACCCCGTCCTTC.

This chain joins TRBV6-1 and TRBJ2-5; D may be TRBD1 (6 bases). V was pared by 6 bases and J by 5 bases, with 16 bases between. Looked up from germline, CDR1 is MNHNS and CDR2 is SASEGT. This CDR3 has 14 residues. This CDR3 reads CASSLTGSAETQYF. CDR3 nucleotide sequence: TGTGCCAGCAGCCTGACAGGATCAGCGGAGACCCAGTACTTC.

V usage is TRBV9 and J usage is TRBJ2-7; 8 bases agree with TRBD1. Germline CDR1 is SGDLS and CDR2 is YYNGEE. The CDR3 has 15 residues. The ends lost 0 bases at V and 4 bases at J; junction bases unmatched: 6. CDR3 region: CASSVGPDRDYEQYF. For the CDR3, the DNA is TGTGCCAGCAGCGTAGGCCCGGACAGGGATTACGAGCAGTACTTC. Full variable domain (remainder filled in from reference TRBV9 and TRBJ2-7): DSGVTQTPKHLITATGQRVTLRCSPRSGDLSVYWYQQSLDQGLQFLIQYYNGEERAKGNILERFSAQQFPDLHSELNLSSLELGDSALYFCASSVGPDRDYEQYFGPGTRLTVT.

The V call is TRBV7-2, the J call TRBJ2-5; weak D call: TRBD2 (6 bases). This CDR3 contains 14 residues. Germline-derived CDR1 and CDR2 are SGHTA and FQGNSA. V lost 5 bases to trimming and J lost 5 bases, with 15 bases between them. CDR3 region: CASSRDLAAETQYF. CDR3 DNA sequence: TGTGCCAGCAGCCGGGACTTAGCGGCGGAGACCCAGTACTTC.

DNA of the CDR3: TGTGCCAGCAGTTACTCTCAGGGGGCGACCGGGGAGCTGTTTTTT. It codes for CASSYSQGATGELFF. The J gene is TRBJ2-2, the V gene TRBV6-5; 8 positions match TRBD1. Germline V CDR1 and CDR2: MNHEY, SVGAGI. There are 15 residues in the CDR3. After removal of 0 bases from V and 5 bases from J, the junction contained 2 bases not matched to a gene.

The chain combines TRBV7-2 with TRBJ2-7; possible D gene TRBD2, 7 bases. V lost 5 bases and J lost 6, with 14 bases in between. The CDR3 runs 13 residues. The germline CDR1 and CDR2 sequences are SGHTA and FQGNSA. DNA of the CDR3: TGTGCCAGCAGCACAGAGGGGGGGGGCGAGCAGTACTTC. Protein sequence: CASSTEGGGEQYF.

The rearrangement links TRBV7-2 to TRBJ2-7, with 11 bases matching TRBD1. Germline V lookup: CDR1 SGHTA, CDR2 FQGNSA. The junction had 15 bases not matched to a gene; V was cut back by 5 bases and J by 3 bases. The CDR3 consists of 18 residues. DNA for the CDR3: TGTGCCAGCAGCCCACGCGGGACAGGGGGATTTATGTTCTACGAGCAGTACTTC. The encoded protein is CASSPRGTGGFMFYEQYF.

This rearrangement joins TRBV9 to TRBJ1-5, with no clear D. CDR1 and CDR2 from the germline V gene are SGDLS and YYNGEE. Trimming removed 0 bases from V and 4 bases from J, with 17 bases in between. The CDR3 length is 17 residues. The CDR3 DNA sequence: TGTGCCAGCAGCGTAGGAGAAGACACGAGGTGGAATCAGCCCCAGCATTTT. Residues: CASSVGEDTRWNQPQHF.

The chain employs TRBV6-1 and TRBJ1-1, with a weak D call TRBD1 (6 bases). CDR3 length: 15 amino acids. The V gene's germline CDR1 is MNHNS and CDR2 SASEGT. Trimming cost V 4 bases and J 0 bases, with 12 bases left between them. The CDR3 DNA reads as TGTGCCAGCAGTGGGGAACAGGGCATGAACACTGAAGCTTTCTTT. This sequence encodes CASSGEQGMNTEAFF.

This chain connects TRBV6-1 to TRBJ1-5, with D unclear. The CDR3 length is 20 residues. Germline V gene sequence: CDR1 MNHNS, CDR2 SASEGT. V lost 1 base and J lost 3, with 25 bases in between. Here the CDR3 reads CASSEEFGGRRFGFNQPQHF. DNA of the CDR3: TGTGCCAGCAGTGAAGAGTTTGGTGGTCGACGGTTCGGGTTCAATCAGCCCCAGCATTTT.

The chain uses TRBV19 and TRBJ1-6, with 7 bases matching TRBD1. CDR3 size: 15 residues. With 4 bases clipped from V and 10 bases from J, the junction kept 10 bases outside the gene matches. From germline, CDR1 is LNHDA and CDR2 SQIVND (reference sequence). The CDR3 protein is CASSNKGGGESPLHF. In nucleotides, the CDR3 is TGTGCCAGTAGTAACAAAGGGGGCGGAGAGTCACCCCTCCACTTT. The full variable domain, with the rest looked up from reference TRBV19 and TRBJ1-6, is DGGITQSPKYLFRKEGQNVTLSCEQNLNHDAMYWYRQDPGQGLRLIYYSQIVNDFQKGDIAEGYSVSREKKESFPLTVTSAQKNPTAFYLCASSNKGGGESPLHFGNGTRLTVT.

The chain joins TRBV6-5 to TRBJ1-1; no reliable D call. This CDR3 spans 11 amino acids. V was cut by 6 bases and J by 2 bases, with 4 bases left in between. In germline, CDR1 is MNHEY, CDR2 SVGAGI. The CDR3 protein is CASRLNTEAFF. The CDR3 region has the DNA TGTGCCAGCAGACTTAACACTGAAGCTTTCTTT.

The chain has TRBV21-1 and TRBJ2-7; TRBD1, as called in the table, went unchecked against the DNA. TRBV21-1 is described as a pseudogene. The CDR3 contains 16 residues. The CDR3 nucleotides read TGTGCCAGCAGATCAACAGGGGGCTCCTATATCTACGAGCAGTACTTC. This codes for CASRSTGGSYIYEQYF.

The J gene is TRBJ1-6, the V gene TRBV4-1, with a tentative D call TRBD1 (5 bases). The CDR3 runs to 17 residues. V was pared by 1 base and J by 9 bases, with 19 bases between. Germline CDR1 reads MGHRA; CDR2 reads YSYEKL. CDR3 loop: CASSQVRSGVIRSPLHF. The CDR3 DNA follows: TGCGCCAGCAGCCAAGTCCGGTCGGGGGTGATTCGTTCACCCCTCCACTTT.

In this sample, this clone turned up once. This chain connects TRBV2 to TRBJ1-1; D remains ambiguous. From germline, CDR1 is SNHLY and CDR2 FYNNEI. Trimming cost V 0 bases and J 4 bases, with 12 bases left between them. The length of the CDR3 is 15 residues. CDR3 DNA: TGTGCCAGCAGTGAAGCACGCGACACCTTCACTGAAGCTTTCTTT. Translated, it gives CASSEARDTFTEAFF.

The chain is built from TRBV5-4 and TRBJ1-2; no clear D. The CDR3 runs 15 residues. V was shortened by 0 bases and J by 3 bases, with 12 bases between the two germline ends. Germline CDR1 is SGHNT and CDR2 is YYREEE (reference sequence). In nucleotides, the CDR3 is TGTGCCAGCAGCTTGGCCACGGGAAAGGACTATGGCTACACCTTC. It encodes CASSLATGKDYGYTF. The full variable domain, its missing parts supplied by reference TRBV5-4 and TRBJ1-2, is ETGVTQSPTHLIKTRGQQVTLRCSSQSGHNTVSWYQQALGQGPQFIFQYYREEENGRGNFPPRFSGLQFPNYSSELNVNALELDDSALYLCASSLATGKDYGYTFGSGTRLTVV.

The chain combines TRBV18 with TRBJ1-5; D possibly corresponds to TRBD1 (5 bases). The germline V gene encodes CDR1 KGHSH and CDR2 LQKENI. This CDR3 has 15 amino acids. V was cut by 2 bases and J by 4 bases, with 12 bases left in between. The CDR3 here is CASSPEGPGNQPQHF. The CDR3 nucleotides are TGTGCCAGCTCACCAGAAGGGCCAGGGAATCAGCCCCAGCATTTT.

On this clone itself: This sample also contains other DNA sequences that code for the same CDR3. The chain employs TRBV5-1 and TRBJ1-2; 7 positions agree with TRBD1. This CDR3 is built from 13 residues. Germline CDR1 and CDR2: SGHRS and YFSETQ. V dropped 0 bases and J dropped 7; count of bases not matched to a gene: 3. The CDR3 DNA is TGCGCCAGCAGCTTGGGACAGGGATCTGGCTACACCTTC. Translating gives CASSLGQGSGYTF.

The genes are TRBV5-1 and TRBJ2-2; possibly TRBD2 for D (8 bases). Trimming removed 4 bases at V and 7 bases at J, with 23 bases between. This CDR3 is 17 amino acids long. Germline-derived CDR1 and CDR2 are SGHRS and YFSETQ. CDR3 sequence reads: CASSRGGGGPPGGELFF. The CDR3 DNA follows: TGCGCCAGCAGCCGAGGGGGCGGGGGGCCCCCCGGCGGGGAGCTGTTTTTT. Drawing the rest from reference TRBV5-1 and TRBJ2-2, the complete variable domain is KAGVTQTPRYLIKTRGQQVTLSCSPISGHRSVSWYQQTPGQGLQFLFEYFSETQRNKGNFPGRFSGRQFSNSRSEMNVSTLELGDSALYLCASSRGGGGPPGGELFFGEGSRLTVL.

The table lists this clone with a count of one. The CDR3 nucleotides are TGCGCCAGCAGTCATTCGAAGGTTGCGGGACAGGGGAGAGAGCAGCCCCAGCATTTT. It translates to CASSHSKVAGQGREQPQHF. This rearrangement joins TRBV23-1 to TRBJ1-5; 10 bases line up with TRBD1. TRBV23-1 is marked as an open reading frame, function uncertain. V trimming: 3 bases; J trimming: 7 bases; junction bases outside the gene matches: 18. This CDR3 comprises 19 residues.

The chain has TRBV7-9 and TRBJ1-4; possibly TRBD1 for D (6 bases). The CDR3 totals 15 residues. Germline CDR1 reads SEHNR; CDR2 reads FQNEAQ (reference sequence). V was cut by 8 bases and J by 5 bases, with 18 bases left in between. DNA of the CDR3: TGTGCCAGCCCGGGGGGGCCAGGGGACAATGAAAAACTGTTTTTT. This gives the protein CASPGGPGDNEKLFF.

The genes are TRBV2 and TRBJ1-2; unclear D gene. The CDR3 runs to 16 residues. The V end lost 7 bases, the J end lost 6 bases, and 24 bases lay between the germline ends. The germline V gene encodes CDR1 SNHLY and CDR2 FYNNEI. Written as DNA, the CDR3 is TGTGCCAGCACTCCGGGTCGAGGGTTAGAGGATCATGGCTACACCTTC. This encodes CASTPGRGLEDHGYTF.

The rearrangement links TRBV10-3 to TRBJ2-2, with TRBD1 as a possible D gene (5 bases). Germline CDR1 ENHRY, CDR2 SYGVKD. This CDR3 region has 15 residues. Trimming removed 4 bases at V and 4 bases at J, with 13 bases between. CDR3 loop: CAISVDSPRTGELFF. DNA for the CDR3: TGTGCCATCAGTGTAGACAGCCCTCGCACCGGGGAGCTGTTTTTT.

This chain links TRBV18 with TRBJ2-3, with D perhaps being TRBD1 or TRBD2 (5 bases each). Trimming shortened V by 4 bases and J by 6 bases, and 17 bases separated the two germline ends. The CDR3 extends over 15 amino acids. Germline V CDR1 and CDR2: KGHSH, LQKENI. This CDR3 is CASSQGTRSTDTQYF. CDR3 coding DNA: TGTGCCAGCTCACAGGGGACGAGGTCCACTGATACGCAGTATTTT.